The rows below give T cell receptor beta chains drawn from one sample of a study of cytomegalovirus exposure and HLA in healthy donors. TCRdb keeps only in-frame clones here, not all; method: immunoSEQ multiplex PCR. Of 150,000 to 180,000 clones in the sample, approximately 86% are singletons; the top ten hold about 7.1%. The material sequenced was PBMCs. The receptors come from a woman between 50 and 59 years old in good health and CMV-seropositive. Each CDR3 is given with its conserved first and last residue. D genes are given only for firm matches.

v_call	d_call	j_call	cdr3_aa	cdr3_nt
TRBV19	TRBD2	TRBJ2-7	CASSSSGGASYEQYF	TGTGCCAGTAGCTCCAGCGGGGGAGCATCCTACGAGCAGTACTTC
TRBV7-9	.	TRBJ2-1	CSSSPTGLWSSYNEQFF	TGTTCCAGCAGCCCGACTGGACTATGGAGCTCCTACAATGAGCAGTTCTTC
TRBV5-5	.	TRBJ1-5	CASSLYGEPNQPQHF	TGTGCCAGCAGCTTGTACGGGGAGCCCAATCAGCCCCAGCATTTT
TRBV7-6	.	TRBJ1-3	CASSLGAGVGNTIYF	TGTGCCAGCAGCTTAGGGGCAGGGGTTGGAAACACCATATATTTT
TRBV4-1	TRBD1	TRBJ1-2	CASSRWDRPNYGYTF	TGCGCCAGCAGCCGATGGGACAGACCGAACTATGGCTACACCTTC
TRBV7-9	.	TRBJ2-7	CASSQARGLSYEQYF	TGTGCCAGCAGCCAGGCGCGGGGGCTCTCCTACGAGCAGTACTTC
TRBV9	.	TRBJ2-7	CASSPTGNADYEQYF	TGTGCCAGCAGCCCTACAGGAAATGCTGACTACGAGCAGTACTTC
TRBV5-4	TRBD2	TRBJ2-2	CASSSPGGDTGELFF	TGTGCCAGCAGCTCGCCCGGGGGGGACACCGGGGAGCTGTTTTTT
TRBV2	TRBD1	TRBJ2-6	CASSETGVGANVLTF	TGTGCCAGCAGTGAAACAGGGGTTGGGGCCAACGTCCTGACTTTC
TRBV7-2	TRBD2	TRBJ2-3	CASSAGTSGKTSTDTQYF	TGTGCCAGCAGCGCCGGGACTAGCGGAAAGACTAGCACAGATACGCAGTATTTT
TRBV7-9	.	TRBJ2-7	CASSSLVLDSYEQYF	TGTGCCAGCAGCTCCCTAGTACTTGACTCCTACGAGCAGTACTTC
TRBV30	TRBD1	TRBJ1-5	CAWSEGPQGSNQPQHF	TGTGCCTGGAGCGAGGGGCCACAGGGGAGCAATCAGCCCCAGCATTTT
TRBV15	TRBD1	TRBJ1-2	CATSQDRGKLIYGYTF	TGTGCCACCAGTCAAGACAGGGGGAAACTCATCTATGGCTACACCTTC
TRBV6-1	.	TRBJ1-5	CASSSGLSNQPQHF	TGTGCCAGCAGTTCAGGGTTGAGCAATCAGCCCCAGCATTTT
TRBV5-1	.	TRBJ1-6	CASSPPDSNSPLHF	TGCGCCAGCAGCCCCCCGGACAGTAATTCACCCCTCCACTTT
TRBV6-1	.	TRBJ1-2	CASSVGRLTANYGYTF	TGTGCCAGCAGTGTGGGTAGACTAACGGCTAACTATGGCTACACCTTC
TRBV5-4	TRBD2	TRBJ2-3	CASSLGLAGGDTQYF	TGTGCCAGCAGCTTGGGACTAGCGGGGGGAGATACGCAGTATTTT
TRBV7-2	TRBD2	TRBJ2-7	CASSSRGGSFSYEQYF	TGTGCCAGCAGCTCGCGGGGGGGCAGTTTCTCCTACGAGCAGTACTTC
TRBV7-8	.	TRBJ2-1	CASSLEASAAGFF	TGTGCCAGCAGCTTAGAGGCTTCGGCCGCGGGGTTCTTC